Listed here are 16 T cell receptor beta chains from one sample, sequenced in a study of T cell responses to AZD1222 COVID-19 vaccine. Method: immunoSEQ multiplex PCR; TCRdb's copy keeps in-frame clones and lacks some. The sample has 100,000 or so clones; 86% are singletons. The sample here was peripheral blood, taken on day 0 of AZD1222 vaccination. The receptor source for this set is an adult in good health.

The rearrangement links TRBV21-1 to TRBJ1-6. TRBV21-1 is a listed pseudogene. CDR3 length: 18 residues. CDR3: CASSKGDCPYSYNSPLHF. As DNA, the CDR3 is TGTGCCAGCAGCAAAGGGGACTGTCCCTACTCCTATAATTCACCCCTCCACTTT.

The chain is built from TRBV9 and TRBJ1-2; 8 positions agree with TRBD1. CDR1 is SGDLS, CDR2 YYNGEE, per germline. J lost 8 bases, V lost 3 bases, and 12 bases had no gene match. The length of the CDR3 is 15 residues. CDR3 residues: CASSARTGIVQGYTF. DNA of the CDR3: TGTGCCAGCAGCGCCCGGACAGGGATCGTACAGGGCTACACCTTC.

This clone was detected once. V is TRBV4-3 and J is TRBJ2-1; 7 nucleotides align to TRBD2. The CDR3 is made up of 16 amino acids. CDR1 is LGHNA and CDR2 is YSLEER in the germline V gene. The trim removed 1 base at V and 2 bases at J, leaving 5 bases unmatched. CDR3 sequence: CASSQGGLQAYNEQFF. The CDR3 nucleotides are TGCGCCAGCAGCCAAGGGGGACTACAAGCCTACAATGAGCAGTTCTTC.

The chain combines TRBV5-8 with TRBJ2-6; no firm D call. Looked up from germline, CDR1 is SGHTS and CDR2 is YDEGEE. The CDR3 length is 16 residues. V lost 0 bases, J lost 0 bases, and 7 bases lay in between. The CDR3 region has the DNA TGTGCCAGCAGCTTGGGGCCCACCTCTGGGGCCAACGTCCTGACTTTC. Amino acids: CASSLGPTSGANVLTF.

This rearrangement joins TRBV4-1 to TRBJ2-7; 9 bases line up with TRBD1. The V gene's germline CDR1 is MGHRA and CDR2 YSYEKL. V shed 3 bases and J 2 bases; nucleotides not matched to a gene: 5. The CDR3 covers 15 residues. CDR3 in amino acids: CASSHGTGTTYEQYF. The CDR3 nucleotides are TGCGCCAGCAGCCACGGGACAGGGACCACCTACGAGCAGTACTTC.

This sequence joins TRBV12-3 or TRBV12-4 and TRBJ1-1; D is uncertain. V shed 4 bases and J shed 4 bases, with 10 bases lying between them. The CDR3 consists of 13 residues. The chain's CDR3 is CASSWELGTEAFF. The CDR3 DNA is TGTGCCAGCAGTTGGGAATTAGGCACTGAAGCTTTCTTT.

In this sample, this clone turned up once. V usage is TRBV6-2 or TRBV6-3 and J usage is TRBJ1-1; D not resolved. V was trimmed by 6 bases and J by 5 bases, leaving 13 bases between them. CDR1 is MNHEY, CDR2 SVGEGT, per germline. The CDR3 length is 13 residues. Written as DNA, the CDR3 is TGTGCCAGCAGCCGCCTGTTCCGGACTGAAGCTTTCTTT. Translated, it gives CASSRLFRTEAFF.

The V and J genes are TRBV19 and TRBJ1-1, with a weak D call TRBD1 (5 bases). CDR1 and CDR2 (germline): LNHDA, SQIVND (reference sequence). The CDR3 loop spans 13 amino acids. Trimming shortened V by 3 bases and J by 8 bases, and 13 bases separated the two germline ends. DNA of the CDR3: TGTGCCAGTAGTATTGGGGGGACGGGAGAAGCTTTCTTT. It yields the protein CASSIGGTGEAFF.

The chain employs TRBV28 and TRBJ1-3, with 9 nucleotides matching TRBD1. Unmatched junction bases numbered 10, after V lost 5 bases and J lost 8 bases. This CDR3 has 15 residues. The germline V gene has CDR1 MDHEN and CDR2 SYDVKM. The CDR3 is CASSDWGQGLDTIYF. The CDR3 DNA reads TGTGCCAGCAGTGATTGGGGACAGGGTCTAGACACCATATATTTT.

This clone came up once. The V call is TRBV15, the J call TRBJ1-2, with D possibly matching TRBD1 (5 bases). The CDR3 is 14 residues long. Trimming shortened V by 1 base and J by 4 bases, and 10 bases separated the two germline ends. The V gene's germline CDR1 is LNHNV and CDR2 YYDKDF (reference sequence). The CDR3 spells CATSRASGSYGYTF. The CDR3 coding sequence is TGTGCCACCAGCAGAGCCTCAGGGAGCTATGGCTACACCTTC.

The CDR3 protein is CASSLGRFYEQYF. The CDR3 region has the DNA TGTGCCAGCAGTTTAGGCAGGTTCTACGAGCAGTACTTC. The rearrangement links TRBV27 to TRBJ2-7; no clear D. This CDR3 has 13 residues. The germline V gene encodes CDR1 MNHEY and CDR2 SMNVEV (reference sequence). V lost 2 bases and J lost 3, with 8 bases in between.

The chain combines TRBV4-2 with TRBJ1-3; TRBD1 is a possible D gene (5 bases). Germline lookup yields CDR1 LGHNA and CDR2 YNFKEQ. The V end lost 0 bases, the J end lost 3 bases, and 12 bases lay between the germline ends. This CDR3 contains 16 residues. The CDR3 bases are TGTGCCAGCAGCCAAGATCCAGGGATTATTGGAAACACCATATATTTT. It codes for CASSQDPGIIGNTIYF.

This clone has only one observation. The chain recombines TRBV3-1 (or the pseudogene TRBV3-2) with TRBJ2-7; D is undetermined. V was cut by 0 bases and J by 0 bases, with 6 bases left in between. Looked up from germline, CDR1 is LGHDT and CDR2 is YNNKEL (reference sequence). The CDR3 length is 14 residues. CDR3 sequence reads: CASSQDHSSYEQYF. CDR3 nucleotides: TGTGCCAGCAGCCAAGATCACAGCTCCTACGAGCAGTACTTC.

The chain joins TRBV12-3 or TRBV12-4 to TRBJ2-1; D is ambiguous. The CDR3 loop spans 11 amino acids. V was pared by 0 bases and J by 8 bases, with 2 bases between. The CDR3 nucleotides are TGTGCCAGCAGTTTAGCATATGAGCAGTTCTTC. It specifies CASSLAYEQFF.

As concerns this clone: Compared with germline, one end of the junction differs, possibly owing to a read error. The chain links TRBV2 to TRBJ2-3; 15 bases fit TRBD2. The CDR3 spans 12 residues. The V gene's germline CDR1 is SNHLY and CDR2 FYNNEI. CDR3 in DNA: TGTGCCAGTTGGGGGACTAGCGGGAGGACGATTTTT. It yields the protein CASWGTSGRTIF. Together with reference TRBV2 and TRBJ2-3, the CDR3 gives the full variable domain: EPEVTQTPSHQVTQMGQEVILRCVPISNHLYFYWYRQILGQKVEFLVSFYNNEISEKSEIFDDQFSVERPDGSNFTLKIRSTKLEDSAMYFCASWGTSGRTIFGPGTRLTVL.

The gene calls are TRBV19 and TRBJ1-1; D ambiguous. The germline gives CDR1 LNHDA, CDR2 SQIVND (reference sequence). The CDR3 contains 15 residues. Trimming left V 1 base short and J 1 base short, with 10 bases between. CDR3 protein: CASSIAPWGNTEAFF. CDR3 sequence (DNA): TGTGCCAGTAGTATAGCGCCCTGGGGGAACACTGAAGCTTTCTTT.